This T cell receptor (beta chain) was recorded in a study of T-cell memory formation after mild COVID-19. Study findings and constraints: CD8+ contracting clones occupied EMRA, while CD4+ ones occupied mainly CM and EM.

This clonotype was observed a handful of times. Its antigen is as yet unknown. TCRdb recomputed calls from the 5' RACE reads with MiXCR, one row per CDR3 protein. This table has fewer than 650,000 distinct CDR3 sequences, roughly 21% appearing once. The material sequenced was PBMCs or a T cell subset sorted from them (not recorded which). The source of this sequence is an adult woman who had mild COVID-19 (a few samples of this study predate the infection). Cell type and time point are not known.

This chain's CDR3 is CASSFRLTEAFF. The CDR3 DNA is TGTGCCAGCAGCTTCAGGCTCACTGAAGCTTTCTTT. This chain uses TRBV7-9 with TRBJ1-1; D is ambiguous. Trimming took 3 bases from V and 4 from J, leaving 6 bases between them. The CDR3 loop spans 12 amino acids. Germline assignment: CDR1 SEHNR and CDR2 FQNEAQ (reference sequence).